This T cell receptor beta chain is drawn from a study of blood T cells in healthy people across ages. Concerning this clonotype: Antigen specificity is unknown.

Each sample provided at least 5 micrograms of extracted total RNA. Study findings and constraints: Conclusively comparing naive with antigen-experienced cells was impossible with unsorted PBMCs. Among long-lived donors, naive CD4+ cells were more numerous and diversity higher than in aged donors. The study regarded diversity estimates from one million T cells as underestimates.

Germline CDR1 reads DFQATT; CDR2 reads SNEGSKA (reference sequence). The CDR3 sequence is 16 residues long. V lost 7 bases to trimming and J lost 2 bases; unmatched junction nucleotides: 17. PCR was performed a second time for about 6 to 11 cycles using a sample-barcoded 5' primer and a J-beta primer mix. TCRdb re-analysed the 5' RACE reads in MiXCR, keeping a single row per CDR3 protein. The sample holds around 1.5 million distinct CDR3 sequences; about 32% are singletons and the top ten take about 10%. Sequenced sample: blood. J is TRBJ2-7 and V is TRBV20-1; 7 positions match TRBD1. The TCR comes from a woman in her twenties or thirties in good health. CDR3 bases: TGCAGTGTTGTGACGGGACAGCACAATACCCCCTACGAGCAGTACTTC. Its protein is CSVVTGQHNTPYEQYF.